The 30 T cell receptor beta chains reported below all come from one sample, sequenced in a study of siplizumab effects on memory and regulatory T cells. The assay was immunoSEQ multiplex PCR, and TCRdb's table has in-frame clones only and misses some. The table has 70,000 to 100,000 clones, around 97% seen once. Sequencing used naive CD4+ T cells sorted from blood. The receptors come from a human donor in good health.

The chain has TRBV19 and TRBJ1-1; no definite D call. Per the germline V gene, CDR1 is LNHDA and CDR2 is SQIVND (reference sequence). This CDR3 spans 10 amino acids. Trimming left V 9 bases short and J 2 bases short, with 4 bases between. CDR3 sequence reads: CASGNTEAFF. As DNA, the CDR3 is TGTGCCAGCGGAAACACTGAAGCTTTCTTT.

The rearrangement joins TRBV5-1 to TRBJ2-5; 9 bases agree with TRBD2. The junction had 3 bases not matched to a gene; V was cut back by 2 bases and J by 1 base. The V gene's germline CDR1 is SGHRS and CDR2 YFSETQ. The CDR3 length is 15 residues. The CDR3 loop is CASSLSGGSQETQYF. DNA of the CDR3: TGCGCCAGCAGCTTAAGCGGGGGGTCCCAAGAGACCCAGTACTTC.

The rearrangement links TRBV29-1 to TRBJ1-1; no clear D gene. Trimming shortened V by 7 bases and J by 0 bases, and 15 bases separated the two germline ends. The CDR3 has 14 amino acids. The germline V gene encodes CDR1 SQVTM and CDR2 ANQGSEA. The CDR3 protein is CSAEWTAMNTEAFF. The CDR3 nucleotides are TGCAGCGCGGAATGGACGGCGATGAACACTGAAGCTTTCTTT. The whole variable domain, remainder taken from reference TRBV29-1 and TRBJ1-1, is SAVISQKPSRDICQRGTSLTIQCQVDSQVTMMFWYRQQPGQSLTLIATANQGSEATYESGFVIDKFPISRPNLTFSTLTVSNMSPEDSSIYLCSAEWTAMNTEAFFGQGTRLTVV.

This chain links TRBV27 with TRBJ1-3; 7 bases are a match to TRBD1. J gave up 8 bases and V 3 bases, and 4 bases lay outside the gene matches. The V gene's germline CDR1 is MNHEY and CDR2 SMNVEV (reference sequence). The CDR3 sequence is 13 residues long. The CDR3 DNA reads TGTGCCAGCAGTTTGACAGGGTCCCACACCATATATTTT. This encodes CASSLTGSHTIYF.

The chain combines TRBV27 with TRBJ1-4; possibly TRBD1 for D (5 bases). The CDR3 spans 14 residues. Germline V gives CDR1 MNHEY, CDR2 SMNVEV (reference sequence). Trimming removed 3 bases at V and 4 bases at J, with 9 bases between. The CDR3 reads CASSLGQLNEKLFF. The DNA for the CDR3 is TGTGCCAGCAGTTTGGGGCAGCTTAATGAAAAACTGTTTTTT.

This sequence joins TRBV19 and TRBJ1-5; maybe TRBD1 (5 bases). V was cut by 2 bases and J by 5 bases, with 13 bases left in between. The germline V gene has CDR1 LNHDA and CDR2 SQIVND (reference sequence). The CDR3 has 15 residues. In nucleotides, the CDR3 is TGTGCCAGTAGTATAATGGGGCAGGGTCATCAGCCCCAGCATTTT. This encodes CASSIMGQGHQPQHF.

The chain joins TRBV6-6 to TRBJ1-1, with D maybe TRBD1 (6 bases). The CDR3 totals 14 residues. Germline V gene data show CDR1 as MNHNY and CDR2 as SVGAGI (reference sequence). Trimming cost V 4 bases and J 5 bases, with 14 bases left between them. The CDR3 loop is CASSSQGGLTEAFF. The DNA of the CDR3 is TGTGCCAGCAGTTCACAGGGAGGTCTTACTGAAGCTTTCTTT.

This sequence joins TRBV6-1 and TRBJ2-7; weak D call: TRBD2 (5 bases). V gave up 6 bases and J gave up 7 bases, with 13 bases separating them. The CDR3 is 12 residues long. Germline values: CDR1 MNHNS, CDR2 SASEGT. CDR3 in DNA: TGTGCCAGCAGGAGGGTTCCCAAGGAGCAGTACTTC. It translates to CASRRVPKEQYF.

The V gene is TRBV29-1, the J gene TRBJ1-4, with D unclear. The germline CDR1 and CDR2 sequences are SQVTM and ANQGSEA. Trimming removed 4 bases from V and 7 bases from J, with 22 bases in between. The CDR3 is 16 amino acids. The CDR3 DNA follows: TGCAGCGTTGGGGGTTTGAAGGAACCGCTAGGTGAAAAACTGTTTTTT. Amino acid sequence: CSVGGLKEPLGEKLFF.

This sequence joins TRBV4-3 and TRBJ2-5; TRBD1 or TRBD2 may be the D gene (5 bases each). Deletions cut 4 bases from V and 1 base from J, with 10 bases between. Germline-derived CDR1 and CDR2 are LGHNA and YSLEER. This CDR3 is 14 amino acids long. The CDR3 spells CASSRGTSQETQYF. The CDR3 DNA follows: TGCGCCAGCAGCCGGGGGACGTCCCAAGAGACCCAGTACTTC.

The chain combines TRBV15 with TRBJ1-1; 8 positions agree with TRBD1. Germline V lookup: CDR1 LNHNV, CDR2 YYDKDF (reference sequence). This CDR3 has 14 residues. The J segment lost 9 bases and the V segment lost 0 bases, leaving 6 bases of the junction unmatched. CDR3 loop: CATSRDVDRAQAFF. As DNA, the CDR3 is TGTGCCACCAGCAGAGATGTGGACAGGGCGCAAGCTTTCTTT.

V is TRBV29-1 and J is TRBJ2-2; D is possibly TRBD2 (5 bases). V gave up 3 bases and J gave up 5 bases, with 13 bases separating them. The germline V gene has CDR1 SQVTM and CDR2 ANQGSEA. This CDR3 contains 14 residues. The CDR3 spells CSVDAGDGTGELFF. The DNA of the CDR3 is TGCAGCGTTGACGCCGGGGATGGGACCGGGGAGCTGTTTTTT.

The sample holds one count of this clone. J is TRBJ1-5 and V is TRBV2; D remains unclear. V gave up 4 bases and J gave up 3 bases, with 7 bases separating them. The CDR3 has 13 amino acids. Germline-derived CDR1 and CDR2 are SNHLY and FYNNEI. This CDR3 is CASSADSNQPQHF. In nucleotides, the CDR3 is TGTGCCAGCAGTGCCGACTCCAATCAGCCCCAGCATTTT. The entire variable domain, with the rest obtained from reference TRBV2 and TRBJ1-5, is as follows: EPEVTQTPSHQVTQMGQEVILRCVPISNHLYFYWYRQILGQKVEFLVSFYNNEISEKSEIFDDQFSVERPDGSNFTLKIRSTKLEDSAMYFCASSADSNQPQHFGDGTRLSIL.

A single count supports this clone. This chain joins TRBV7-2 and TRBJ2-3; D gene uncertain. The germline V gene encodes CDR1 SGHTA and CDR2 FQGNSA. The CDR3 is 13 residues long. Trimming pared 5 bases from V and 1 base from J, leaving 7 bases between. The CDR3 sequence is CASSTVGTDTQYF. The CDR3 nucleotides read TGTGCCAGCAGCACTGTTGGCACAGATACGCAGTATTTT.

The chain couples TRBV6-6 to TRBJ2-1, with a weak D call TRBD1 (6 bases). The CDR3 length is 15 residues. V lost 2 bases, J lost 7 bases, and 15 bases lay in between. CDR1 and CDR2 (germline): MNHNY, SVGAGI (reference sequence). The CDR3 bases are TGTGCCAGCAGTTACCAGCGAACAGGGAATAATGAGCAGTTCTTC. This translates into CASSYQRTGNNEQFF.

This chain links TRBV6-5 with TRBJ1-1; no clear D. The CDR3 runs to 13 residues. From germline, CDR1 is MNHEY and CDR2 SVGAGI. V was trimmed by 8 bases and J by 5 bases, leaving 15 bases between them. CDR3 residues: CASYEGSRTEAFF. Here the CDR3 DNA reads TGTGCCAGCTACGAGGGCTCGCGGACTGAAGCTTTCTTT.

The chain combines TRBV5-4 with TRBJ2-5, with D possibly being TRBD2 (6 bases). Trimming stripped 4 bases from V and 3 bases from J, with 13 bases between. Germline CDR1 SGHNT, CDR2 YYREEE (reference sequence). This CDR3 has 14 residues. The CDR3 here is CASSPRWGEETQYF. The CDR3 DNA follows: TGTGCCAGCAGCCCTAGATGGGGGGAAGAGACCCAGTACTTC.

This clone was seen just once. The chain carries TRBV30 and TRBJ2-1, with 8 bases identical to TRBD1. The germline CDR1 and CDR2 sequences are GTSNPN and SVGIG (reference sequence). This CDR3 region has 17 residues. Trimming cost V 5 bases and J 0 bases; bases outside gene matches: 12. The CDR3 coding sequence is TGTGCCTGGCGCTTTAACAGGGGGTCAAGCTCCTACAATGAGCAGTTCTTC. Its protein product is CAWRFNRGSSSYNEQFF.

This chain's CDR3 is CASSTGRSPEKLFF. CDR3 nucleotide sequence: TGTGCCAGCAGCACCGGACGCTCACCTGAAAAACTGTTTTTT. The gene calls are TRBV7-9 and TRBJ1-4, with D unresolved. The germline V and J ends were trimmed by 5 bases and 7 bases, with 14 bases remaining between them. CDR3 size: 14 residues. Germline CDR1 is SEHNR and CDR2 is FQNEAQ (reference sequence).

The V call is TRBV11-2, the J call TRBJ2-2; D may match TRBD1 or TRBD2 (5 bases each). Trimming took 5 bases from V and 2 from J, leaving 15 bases between them. Per germline, CDR1 SGHAT and CDR2 FQNNGV. CDR3 length equals 16 residues. The CDR3 region is CASSETGTANTGELFF. CDR3 sequence (DNA): TGTGCCAGCAGCGAAACCGGGACCGCAAACACCGGGGAGCTGTTTTTT.

This clone was recorded a few times. The chain recombines TRBV5-1 with TRBJ1-1; a possible D gene is TRBD1 (6 bases). The CDR3 has 14 residues. In germline, CDR1 is SGHRS, CDR2 YFSETQ. The V end lost 3 bases, the J end lost 2 bases, and 11 bases lay between the germline ends. The CDR3 DNA is TGCGCCAGCAGCTGGACAGAACTAAACACTGAAGCTTTCTTT. Translating it yields CASSWTELNTEAFF.

The chain uses TRBV19 and TRBJ2-5; unclear D gene. V was shortened by 4 bases and J by 2 bases, with 11 bases between the two germline ends. CDR3 length: 14 amino acids. Germline CDR1 and CDR2: LNHDA and SQIVND (reference sequence). CDR3 nucleotides: TGTGCCAGTAGTAAAACCGGGTCTCAAGAGACCCAGTACTTC. This encodes CASSKTGSQETQYF.

This clone was seen only once. This rearrangement joins TRBV15 to TRBJ1-2, with 7 bases identical to TRBD1. The germline V gene has CDR1 LNHNV and CDR2 YYDKDF (reference sequence). This CDR3 contains 17 residues. Germline trimming cut 0 bases from V and 8 bases from J; bases unmatched to any gene: 15. The CDR3 coding sequence is TGTGCCACCAGCAGAGATCCCGTACAGGGGCCTTCGAGAGGCTACACCTTC. The encoded protein is CATSRDPVQGPSRGYTF. Complete variable domain (other parts from reference TRBV15 and TRBJ1-2): DAMVIQNPRYQVTQFGKPVTLSCSQTLNHNVMYWYQQKSSQAPKLLFHYYDKDFNNEADTPDNFQSRRPNTSFCFLDIRSPGLGDTAMYLCATSRDPVQGPSRGYTFGSGTRLTVV.

This chain uses TRBV5-6 with TRBJ2-1, with 10 nucleotides matching TRBD1. CDR1 and CDR2 (germline): SGHDT, YYEEEE. There are 15 residues in the CDR3. V trimming: 4 bases; J trimming: 1 base; junction bases outside the gene matches: 2. The CDR3 nucleotides are TGTGCCAGCAGCCGGGACAGGGGTTCCTACAATGAGCAGTTCTTC. It translates to CASSRDRGSYNEQFF.

The V call is TRBV7-6, the J call TRBJ2-5; 13 bases agree with TRBD2. Unmatched junction bases numbered 4, after V lost 1 base and J lost 2 bases. There are 17 residues in the CDR3. Per the germline V gene, CDR1 is SGHVS and CDR2 is FNYEAQ. The CDR3, as DNA: TGTGCCAGCAGCTTAGGACTAGCGGGGGGCGGGCAAGAGACCCAGTACTTC. This sequence encodes CASSLGLAGGGQETQYF.

The V and J genes are TRBV5-5 and TRBJ1-1; D is unresolved. The CDR3 contains 14 residues. Trimming took 3 bases from V and 0 from J, leaving 9 bases between them. Germline loops: CDR1 SGHKS, CDR2 YYEKEE (reference sequence). The CDR3 bases are TGTGCCAGCAGCTATGAACGGGTGAACACTGAAGCTTTCTTT. It codes for CASSYERVNTEAFF.

V gene TRBV11-2 combines with J gene TRBJ1-1; perhaps TRBD1 as D (5 bases). This CDR3 has 15 amino acids. CDR1 and CDR2 from the germline V gene are SGHAT and FQNNGV. Trimming took 7 bases from V and 5 from J, leaving 20 bases between them. The CDR3 DNA is TGTGCCAGCACGCGTGGGGACCGTTTGAGGACTGAAGCTTTCTTT. It translates to CASTRGDRLRTEAFF.

CDR3 sequence reads: CASRLHVTGDEAFF. The CDR3 coding sequence is TGTGCCAGCAGACTACATGTCACAGGGGATGAAGCTTTCTTT. The chain recombines TRBV6-5 with TRBJ1-1; 7 bases line up with TRBD1. Germline values: CDR1 MNHEY, CDR2 SVGAGI. The CDR3 totals 14 residues. After removal of 6 bases from V and 7 bases from J, the junction contained 11 bases not matched to a gene.

The chain combines TRBV27 with TRBJ1-1; D gene unclear. This CDR3 is built from 16 residues. V lost 0 bases, J lost 4 bases, and 15 bases lay in between. Germline-derived CDR1 and CDR2 are MNHEY and SMNVEV (reference sequence). The CDR3 region is CASSLSTVSLVTEAFF. DNA of the CDR3: TGTGCCAGCAGTTTATCCACAGTTTCTTTGGTCACTGAAGCTTTCTTT.

The V gene is TRBV4-1, the J gene TRBJ2-7, with D tentatively TRBD1 (6 bases). This CDR3 contains 14 residues. CDR1 MGHRA and CDR2 YSYEKL come from the germline V gene. The V end lost 1 base, the J end lost 3 bases, and 10 bases lay between the germline ends. CDR3 DNA sequence: TGCGCCAGCAGCCAAGTACAGGGCATCTACGAGCAGTACTTC. It is translated as CASSQVQGIYEQYF.